This is a list of T cell receptor beta chains from one sample in a study of CD8+CD57+ T cells in acquired aplastic anemia. TCRdb passed the reads through MiXCR, listing each CDR3 protein once. The sample lists under 200,000 distinct CDR3 sequences; about 45% were seen once. The sample comprised sorted CD4+, CD8+, or CD8+CD57+ T cells (not recorded which) from PBMCs. The receptors derive from a human donor with aplastic anemia. Both conserved end residues are part of each CDR3. D genes are given only for firm matches. Clone sizes are given selectively: once, few, many, or a class where the clone is expanded.

j_call: TRBJ1-2; v_call: TRBV5-1; d_call: -; clone_size: -; cdr3_aa: CASSEVTGRYGYTF; cdr3_nt: TGCGCCAGCAGCGAAGTGACAGGCCGCTATGGCTACACCTTC
j_call: TRBJ2-1; v_call: TRBV10-3; d_call: TRBD2; clone_size: -; cdr3_aa: CAISRTSGRDEQFF; cdr3_nt: TGTGCCATCAGTCGAACTAGCGGGAGAGATGAGCAGTTCTTC
j_call: TRBJ2-3; v_call: TRBV12-3/TRBV12-4; d_call: TRBD1; clone_size: -; cdr3_aa: CASSLYRGRGTDTQYF; cdr3_nt: TGTGCCAGCAGTTTATACAGGGGGCGCGGAACAGATACGCAGTATTTT
j_call: TRBJ1-1; v_call: TRBV6-1; d_call: -; clone_size: -; cdr3_aa: CASSTPFGTVNTDAFF; cdr3_nt: TGTGCCAGCAGCACTCCCTTCGGGACGGTGAACACTGACGCTTTCTTT
j_call: TRBJ2-5; v_call: TRBV24-1; d_call: -; clone_size: few; cdr3_aa: CATSDLRETQYF; cdr3_nt: TGTGCCACCAGTGACTTACGAGAGACCCAGTACTTC
j_call: TRBJ2-7; v_call: TRBV27; d_call: TRBD1; clone_size: -; cdr3_aa: CASRRDRGYEQYF; cdr3_nt: TGTGCCAGCAGAAGGGACAGGGGCTACGAGCAGTACTTC
j_call: TRBJ2-7; v_call: TRBV15; d_call: -; clone_size: -; cdr3_aa: CATSTRQKNYEQYF; cdr3_nt: TGTGCCACCAGCACTCGTCAGAAGAACTACGAGCAGTACTTC
j_call: TRBJ2-7; v_call: TRBV10-2; d_call: -; clone_size: many; cdr3_aa: CASSESNGAAYEQYF; cdr3_nt: TGCGCCAGCAGTGAGTCTAACGGGGCAGCCTACGAGCAGTACTTC
j_call: TRBJ1-1; v_call: TRBV28; d_call: -; clone_size: many; cdr3_aa: CASRIHLTGSEAFF; cdr3_nt: TGTGCCAGCAGAATTCACCTCACAGGTTCAGAGGCTTTCTTT
j_call: TRBJ2-7; v_call: TRBV5-7; d_call: TRBD1; clone_size: -; cdr3_aa: CASSYPGQGDYEQYF; cdr3_nt: TGTGCCAGCAGCTATCCGGGACAGGGAGACTACGAGCAGTACTTC
j_call: TRBJ1-5; v_call: TRBV19; d_call: TRBD1; clone_size: many; cdr3_aa: CASRDRLAQHF; cdr3_nt: TGTGCCAGTAGGGACAGGCTGGCACAGCATTTT
j_call: TRBJ1-6; v_call: TRBV2; d_call: -; clone_size: few; cdr3_aa: CASSFQIYNSPLHF; cdr3_nt: TGTGCCAGCAGTTTCCAGATCTATAATTCACCCCTCCACTTT
j_call: TRBJ2-7; v_call: TRBV6-1; d_call: -; clone_size: many; cdr3_aa: CASVRTLSSYEQYF; cdr3_nt: TGTGCCAGCGTTAGGACATTGAGCTCCTACGAGCAGTACTTC
j_call: TRBJ2-3; v_call: TRBV7-8; d_call: TRBD2; clone_size: -; cdr3_aa: CASSLRGLAGGMQYF; cdr3_nt: TGTGCCAGCAGCTTACGAGGACTAGCGGGGGGTATGCAGTATTTT
j_call: TRBJ2-1; v_call: TRBV3-1; d_call: TRBD1; clone_size: -; cdr3_aa: CASSHNRGLTYNEQFF; cdr3_nt: TGTGCCAGCAGCCACAATAGGGGGCTGACCTACAATGAGCAGTTCTTC